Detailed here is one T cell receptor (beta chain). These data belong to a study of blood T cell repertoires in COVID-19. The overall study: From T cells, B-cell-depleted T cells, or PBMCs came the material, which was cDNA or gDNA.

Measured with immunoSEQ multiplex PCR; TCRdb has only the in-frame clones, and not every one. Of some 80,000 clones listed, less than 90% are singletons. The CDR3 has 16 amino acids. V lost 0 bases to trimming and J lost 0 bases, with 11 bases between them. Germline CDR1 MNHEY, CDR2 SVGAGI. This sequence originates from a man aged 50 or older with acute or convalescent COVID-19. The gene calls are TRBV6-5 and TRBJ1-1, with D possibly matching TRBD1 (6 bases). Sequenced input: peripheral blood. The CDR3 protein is CASSYSGQSMNTEAFF. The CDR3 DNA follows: TGTGCCAGCAGTTACTCAGGACAGAGCATGAACACTGAAGCTTTCTTT.